The entry below gives a single T cell receptor beta chain sequence along with its context. The antigen remains unidentified. This sample is drawn from a study of cytomegalovirus exposure and HLA in healthy donors. Overall study results and limits: A later analysis found that most CMV-associated TCR beta chains appeared HLA-restricted. The listing of roughly 160 TCR beta chains classed them as cytomegalovirus-associated. Analyses of presence and absence presupposed an approximately uniform sequencing depth across donors.

The study ran its PCR with 60 Vbeta and 13 Jbeta primers. Sequencing was performed with immunoSEQ multiplex PCR; in TCRdb, only in-frame clones are kept and a portion is missing. The table records under 170,000 clones, 55% to 75% of them present only once. This CDR3 is built from 13 residues. V was pared by 6 bases and J by 6 bases, with 11 bases between. Per germline, CDR1 LNHDA and CDR2 SQIVND (reference sequence). The V and J genes are TRBV19 and TRBJ2-2; TRBD1 might be the D (5 bases). The sequence was obtained from a woman aged 55-75 years in good health and CMV-seropositive. The sample was PBMCs. CDR3 bases: TGTGCCAGTAGGACCAGGGAATCCGGGGAGCTGTTTTTT. It translates to CASRTRESGELFF.